Detailed here is one T cell receptor (beta chain). The sample belongs to a study of T cells in Graves' hyperthyroidism and ophthalmopathy. V dropped 0 bases and J dropped 0 bases, with 9 bases sitting between them. CDR1 and CDR2 (germline): SGHRS, YFSETQ. The CDR3 spans 15 residues. Disease duration under 2 months; hyperthyroidism patients were aged 18 to 65. Used for diagnoses were clinical symptoms, serum thyroxine and TRAb, thyroid ultrasound and orbital computed tomography. The source material, RNA transcripts, was used to amplify TCR beta CDR3 regions. When the TCR CDR3 underwent first-round RT-PCR, the HTBI primer set was used. TCRdb used MiXCR to reprocess the multiplex PCR reads, holding one entry per CDR3 protein. The top ten hold around 9.3% of the sample, which has around 800,000 distinct CDR3 sequences, about 38% seen once.

The genes are TRBV5-1 and TRBJ1-2, with D unclear. The sequence was obtained from a man between 18 and 35 years old with Graves' hyperthyroidism. The sample comprised blood. CDR3 in DNA: TGCGCCAGCAGCTTGGTCCGGGAACCTAACTATGGCTACACCTTC. Its translation is CASSLVREPNYGYTF.